These 21 T cell receptor beta chains share one sample of origin, sequenced in a study of tissue T cells after allogeneic stem cell transplantation. Assay used: immunoSEQ multiplex PCR; TCRdb lists only in-frame clones, some missing. Found here are approximately 50,000 clones, 73% of them singletons; the top ten hold roughly 0.5%. Sequencing was done on a sample of sorted cells pooled from one or two spleens. Receptors originate from a pool of C57BL/6 mice in good health.

A few counts support this clone. Each gene name is a mouse one. The read ends 1 residue early relative to the CDR3; the germline J gene fills the gap. The sample has other DNA sequences that encode this CDR3 too. The rearrangement joins TRBV26 to TRBJ1-3; D ambiguous. This CDR3 is built from 13 residues. Germline assignment: CDR1 KGHPV and CDR2 FQNQEV (reference sequence). V was trimmed by 4 bases and J by 0 bases, leaving 4 bases between them. The CDR3 bases that were read are TGTGCCAGCAGTCGGGGTTCTGGAAATACGCTCTAT. Amino acids: CASSRGSGNTLY. In full, the CDR3 is CASSRGSGNTLYF.

Regarding this clone: The gene names here belong to mouse. The CDR3 goes on 1 residue after the read ends, and that part is filled in from the germline J gene. J is TRBJ2-5 and V is TRBV3; no clear D gene. CDR1 SNHLY and CDR2 FYNGKV come from the germline V gene (reference sequence). The CDR3 consists of 13 residues. V shed 5 bases and J shed 0 bases, with 6 bases lying between them. The part of the CDR3 DNA that was read is TGTGCCAGCAGCCGACAAAACCAAGACACCCAGTAC. Translated, it gives CASSRQNQDTQY. The full CDR3 protein is CASSRQNQDTQYF.

Points on this clone: Mouse gene names and germline throughout. The CDR3 end falls 1 residue outside the read, so it is completed with the germline J gene. V gene TRBV13-3 combines with J gene TRBJ2-4, with D tentatively TRBD1 (8 bases). Germline CDR1 and CDR2: NNHDY and SYVADS. V shed 1 base and J shed 8 bases, with 14 bases lying between them. This CDR3 contains 14 residues. The CDR3 reads CASSDKGGTGTLYF. Incomplete CDR3 DNA: TGTGCCAGCAGTGATAAGGGGGGGACAGGCACCTTGTAC.

This clone was seen once. Gene names and germline refer to mouse. With the read ending 1 residue before the CDR3 end, the germline J gene is used to fill in that end. The chain carries TRBV13-2 and TRBJ2-1, with TRBD1 matching 11 bases. The CDR3 length is 15 residues. V lost 1 base to trimming and J lost 7 bases; unmatched junction nucleotides: 4. The germline V gene has CDR1 NNHNN and CDR2 SYGAGS (reference sequence). Incomplete CDR3 DNA: TGTGCCAGCGGTGATCCGGGACAGGGGGGAGCTGAGCAGTTC. It codes for CASGDPGQGGAEQF. The full CDR3 protein is CASGDPGQGGAEQFF.

Regarding this clone: Each gene name is a mouse one. Partial CDR3 DNA: TGTGCCAGCAGTTTTGGGGGTGGAAATACGCTCTAT. This sequence encodes CASSFGGGNTLY. The whole CDR3 sequence is CASSFGGGNTLYF. V is TRBV15 and J is TRBJ1-3; D is possibly TRBD1 (5 bases). The read stops 1 residue short of the end of the CDR3; the missing end is completed from the germline J gene. Trimming removed 3 bases from V and 3 bases from J, with 6 bases in between. This CDR3 has 13 residues. Looked up from germline, CDR1 is SGHND and CDR2 is FRSKSL.

To note about this clone: Gene names refer to mouse genes. This CDR3 reads CASSLEGGNSDYTF. CDR3 bases read: TGTGCCAGCAGCTTAGAGGGAGGAAACTCCGACTACACC. This rearrangement joins TRBV3 to TRBJ1-2, with D hard to call. The read gets to within 1 residue of the CDR3 end, and the germline J gene fills in the rest. CDR3 length: 14 amino acids. Trimming shortened V by 1 base and J by 1 base, and 7 bases separated the two germline ends. The V gene's germline CDR1 is SNHLY and CDR2 FYNGKV (reference sequence).

Comment on this clone: Gene names follow the mouse nomenclature. The read ends 1 residue before the CDR3 terminus; that terminus is restored from the germline J gene. The V and J genes are TRBV20 and TRBJ2-7; D may be TRBD2 (6 bases). This CDR3 is 13 amino acids long. V shed 0 bases and J shed 0 bases, with 6 bases lying between them. Germline V gene sequence: CDR1 GFQATS, CDR2 STVNSAI. The DNA read from the CDR3 is TGTGGTGCTAGGGATGGGGGCTCCTATGAACAGTAC. Its translation: CGARDGGSYEQY. In full, the CDR3 reads CGARDGGSYEQYF.

In its sample, this clone was seen a few times. Mouse names are used for the genes. Coverage ceases 1 residue before the CDR3 finishes, and the germline J gene fills in the end. This chain joins TRBV4 and TRBJ1-4; 7 bases agree with TRBD1. The CDR3 spans 14 residues. Germline-derived CDR1 and CDR2 are LGHDT and YNNKQL (reference sequence). Germline trimming cut 4 bases from V and 2 bases from J; bases unmatched to any gene: 1. The part of the CDR3 DNA that was read is TGTGCCAGCAGCTTACAGGGGTCCAACGAAAGATTATTT. It encodes CASSLQGSNERLF. The full-length CDR3 reads as CASSLQGSNERLFF.

About this clone itself: Genes and germline come from the mouse. Read coverage stops 1 residue before the CDR3 terminus; the germline J gene supplies the remainder. The genes are TRBV20 and TRBJ2-3, with D maybe TRBD1 (5 bases). CDR1 GFQATS and CDR2 STVNSAI come from the germline V gene. This CDR3 spans 14 amino acids. The germline V and J ends were trimmed by 4 bases and 0 bases, with 11 bases remaining between them. The sequenced part of the CDR3 DNA is TGTGGTGCTATAAGGACATCTAGTGCAGAAACGCTGTAT. Translated: CGAIRTSSAETLY. From start to end, the CDR3 is CGAIRTSSAETLYF. Full variable domain (remainder filled in from reference TRBV20 and TRBJ2-3): GALVYQYPRRTICKSGTSMRMECQAVGFQATSVAWYRQSPQKTFELIALSTVNSAIKYEQNFTQEKFPISHPNLSFSSMTVLNAYLEDRGLYLCGAIRTSSAETLYFGSGTRLTVL.

Concerning this clone itself: Genes here carry mouse names. Read coverage stops 1 residue before the CDR3 terminus; the germline J gene supplies the remainder. The chain combines TRBV31 with TRBJ2-1; 9 bases fit TRBD2. With 1 base clipped from V and 4 bases from J, the junction kept 8 bases outside the gene matches. Germline CDR1 GKSSPN, CDR2 SITVG. CDR3 size: 16 residues. CDR3 protein: CAWSRPPGGVYAEQFF. CDR3 DNA (partial): TGTGCCTGGAGTCGCCCGCCTGGGGGGGTTTATGCTGAGCAGTTC.

Comments on this clone: Mouse names are used for the genes. The CDR3 is cut off 1 residue early in the read; its end comes from the germline J gene. The rearrangement uses TRBV3 and TRBJ1-1; D remains unclear. V gave up 1 base and J gave up 11 bases, with 8 bases separating them. Per germline, CDR1 SNHLY and CDR2 FYNGKV (reference sequence). The CDR3 totals 11 residues. CDR3 DNA (partial): TGTGCCAGCAGCTTAGGATGGGATGTCTTC. It codes for CASSLGWDVF. The complete CDR3 sequence is CASSLGWDVFF. The complete variable domain, with remaining parts taken from reference TRBV3 and TRBJ1-1, reads GPKVLQIPSHQIIDMGQMVTLNCDPVSNHLYFYWYKQILGQQMEFLVNFYNGKVMEKSKLFKDQFSVERPDGSYFTLKIQPTALEDSAVYFCASSLGWDVFFGKGTRLTVV.

Remarks on this clone: Germline and genes here are mouse. Read sequence stops 1 residue before the CDR3 end, and the germline J gene provides the missing end. This chain links TRBV1 with TRBJ2-3; 7 bases align to TRBD1. Germline values: CDR1 NSQYPW, CDR2 LRSPGD (reference sequence). The V gene end was trimmed by 5 bases and the J gene end by 0 bases; junction bases not matched to a gene: 5. CDR3 length: 15 residues. CDR3 loop: CTCSPGQTSAETLYF. CDR3 DNA, as far as it was read: TGCACCTGCAGTCCGGGACAGACTAGTGCAGAAACGCTGTAT. The full variable domain, with the rest looked up from reference TRBV1 and TRBJ2-3, is VTLLEQNPRWRLVPRGQAVNLRCILKNSQYPWMSWYQQDLQKQLQWLFTLRSPGDKEVKSLPGADYLATRVTDTELRLQVANMSQGRTLYCTCSPGQTSAETLYFGSGTRLTVL.

A few counts support this clone. Gene labels here are mouse ones. The CDR3 extends 1 residue past the end of the read, so its final part is completed from the germline J gene. The V gene is TRBV1, the J gene TRBJ2-7, with 7 bases aligning to TRBD1. With V trimmed by 2 bases and J by 6 bases, 1 base remained unmatched. There are 12 residues in the CDR3. CDR1 NSQYPW and CDR2 LRSPGD come from the germline V gene (reference sequence). This CDR3 reads CTCSATGVEQYF. The DNA read from the CDR3 is TGCACCTGCAGTGCAACAGGGGTTGAACAGTAC.

The sample holds one count of this clone. Gene names follow the mouse nomenclature. The read ends 1 residue before the CDR3 terminus; that terminus is restored from the germline J gene. The chain recombines TRBV12-2 with TRBJ2-5; D unclear. Trimming removed 0 bases at V and 2 bases at J, with 5 bases between. In germline, CDR1 is SGHLS, CDR2 HYDKME. This CDR3 is built from 13 residues. CDR3 DNA (partial): TGTGCCAGCTCTCTCGACCTCCAAGACACCCAGTAC. Residues: CASSLDLQDTQY. The whole CDR3 region reads CASSLDLQDTQYF.

On this clone itself: Here the gene names and germline are mouse. The read is 1 residue too short to cover the CDR3 end, so that end is filled in from the germline J gene. The chain employs TRBV3 and TRBJ1-4; possible D gene TRBD1, 5 bases. This CDR3 contains 14 residues. Trimming left V 3 bases short and J 3 bases short, with 8 bases between. Germline CDR1 is SNHLY and CDR2 is FYNGKV (reference sequence). The CDR3 reads CASSFGGANERLFF. The CDR3 bases that were read are TGTGCCAGCAGCTTCGGGGGTGCCAACGAAAGATTATTT.

Note on this clone: Here the gene names and germline are mouse. The CDR3 end falls 1 residue outside the read, so it is completed with the germline J gene. The V gene is TRBV13-1, the J gene TRBJ2-2, with no clear D. The CDR3 has 14 residues. V gave up 1 base and J gave up 0 bases, with 4 bases separating them. The V gene's germline CDR1 is NSHNY and CDR2 SYGAGN. The CDR3 loop reads CASSDFTNTGQLYF. The covered CDR3 bases are TGTGCCAGCAGTGATTTCACAAACACCGGGCAGCTCTAC.

Of note for this clone: Gene names and germline refer to mouse. With the read ending 1 residue before the CDR3 end, the germline J gene is used to fill in that end. The gene calls are TRBV20 and TRBJ1-1, with TRBD1 matching over 7 bases. The V gene's germline CDR1 is GFQATS and CDR2 STVNSAI. The trim removed 3 bases at V and 1 base at J, leaving 2 bases unmatched. The CDR3 totals 13 residues. The chain's CDR3 is CGARQGWNTEVFF. Partial CDR3 DNA: TGTGGTGCTAGACAGGGGTGGAACACAGAAGTCTTC.

To note about this clone: The germline and genes are mouse ones. The read stops 1 residue short of the end of the CDR3; the missing end is completed from the germline J gene. The gene calls are TRBV13-2 and TRBJ2-2; possible D gene TRBD2, 5 bases. Germline CDR1 NNHNN, CDR2 SYGAGS (reference sequence). CDR3 size: 17 residues. V was trimmed by 1 base and J by 0 bases, leaving 13 bases between them. The CDR3 loop reads CASGDLYGVANTGQLYF. CDR3 bases read: TGTGCCAGCGGTGATCTTTATGGGGTCGCAAACACCGGGCAGCTCTAC.

Turning to this clone: The genes are named according to mouse. The CDR3 end lies 1 residue beyond the end of the read and is filled in from the germline J gene. The rearrangement uses TRBV13-1 and TRBJ1-1; possibly TRBD1 for D (6 bases). Trimming stripped 6 bases from V and 3 bases from J, with 9 bases between. Germline V lookup: CDR1 NSHNY, CDR2 SYGAGN. The CDR3 runs to 12 residues. The part of the CDR3 DNA that was read is TGTGCCAGCACGGACAGCCACACAGAAGTCTTC. This codes for CASTDSHTEVF. The full CDR3 is CASTDSHTEVFF.

On this clone itself: Gene and germline names: mouse. Other nucleotide sequences in the sample specify the same CDR3. The CDR3 here is CTCSAGSQNTLYF. CDR3 DNA, as far as it was read: TGCACCTGCAGTGCAGGTAGTCAAAACACCTTGTAC. The V call is TRBV1, the J call TRBJ2-4; D remains ambiguous. The read ends 1 residue early relative to the CDR3; the germline J gene fills the gap. V lost 1 base to trimming and J lost 0 bases, with 2 bases between them. Germline values: CDR1 NSQYPW, CDR2 LRSPGD (reference sequence). CDR3 length: 13 amino acids.

As regards this clone: The gene symbols are mouse symbols. The sequenced CDR3 bases are TGTGCCAGCAGTATAGATAATTCGCCCCTCTAC. As protein: CASSIDNSPLY. The entire CDR3 reads CASSIDNSPLYF. The genes are TRBV19 and TRBJ1-6; unclear D gene. The read falls 1 residue short of the CDR3 end, and the missing part is taken from the germline J gene. TRBJ1-6 is treated as an ORF (open reading frame) with a function not yet certain. The CDR3 is made up of 12 amino acids. Trimming cost V 0 bases and J 5 bases, with 0 bases left between them. Germline CDR1 is FNHDT and CDR2 is SITEND (reference sequence).